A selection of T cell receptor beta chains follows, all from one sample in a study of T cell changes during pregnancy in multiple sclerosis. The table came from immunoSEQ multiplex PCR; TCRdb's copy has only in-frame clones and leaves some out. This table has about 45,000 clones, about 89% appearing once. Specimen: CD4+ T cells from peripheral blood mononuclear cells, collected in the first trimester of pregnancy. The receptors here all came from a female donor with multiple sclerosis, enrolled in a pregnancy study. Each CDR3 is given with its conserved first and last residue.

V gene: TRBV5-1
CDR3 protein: CASSLASGRTDTQYF

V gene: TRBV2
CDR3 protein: CASSFQVGGNTIYF

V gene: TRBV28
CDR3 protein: CASSINPQLGYTF

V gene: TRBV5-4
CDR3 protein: CASSPGGGASGRHEQYF

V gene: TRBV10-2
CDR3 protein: CASSESGGSNQPQHF

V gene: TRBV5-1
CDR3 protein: CASSISLAGYNEQFF

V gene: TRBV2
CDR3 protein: CASSGPRLAGGVDEQYF

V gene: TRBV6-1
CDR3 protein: CASSERSRGAFF

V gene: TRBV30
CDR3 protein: CAWAGRMNTEAFF

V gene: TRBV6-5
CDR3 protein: CASSSQGTPPYEQYF

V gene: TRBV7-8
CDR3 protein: CASSHDGGVTEAFF

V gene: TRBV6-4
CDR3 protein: CASSQQGGAGEKLFF

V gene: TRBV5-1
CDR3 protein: CASSLEGGRRPDEQFF

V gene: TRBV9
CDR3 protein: CASSVDTSGILNEQFF

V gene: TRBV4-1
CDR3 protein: CASSQLGQGNEKLFF

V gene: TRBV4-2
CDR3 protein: CASSPPGVHEQFF

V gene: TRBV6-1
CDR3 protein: CASSERQGAWEQYF

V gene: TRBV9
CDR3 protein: CASSVGTSGRTDTQYF

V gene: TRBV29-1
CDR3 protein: CSVGQGTSGNTIYF

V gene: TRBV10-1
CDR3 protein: CASSVDQALRPQHF

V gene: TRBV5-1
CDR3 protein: CASSPRPGQGAPYEQFF

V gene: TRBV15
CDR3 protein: CATSRGLAVRGANVLTF

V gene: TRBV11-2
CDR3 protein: CASTLGLAGAGEQYF

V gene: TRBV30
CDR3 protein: CACLRGASQFF

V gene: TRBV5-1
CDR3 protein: CASSSGQVTGELFF

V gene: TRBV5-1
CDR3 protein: CASSGGRLAGVVGDEQFF

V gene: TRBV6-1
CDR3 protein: CASRTGGYHNEQFF

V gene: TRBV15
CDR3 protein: CATSRGTGAHFSNQPQHF

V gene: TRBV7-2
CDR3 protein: CASSLTSLGYTF

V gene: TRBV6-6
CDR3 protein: CASSYFPGQPSYEQYF

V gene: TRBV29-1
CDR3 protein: CSVDLPGHPFTDTQYF

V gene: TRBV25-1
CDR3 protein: CASSESGLQYNEQFF

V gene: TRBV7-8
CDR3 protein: CASSLGQGETQYF

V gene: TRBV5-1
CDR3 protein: CASSLASGGVTEAFF

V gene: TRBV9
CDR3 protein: CASSVEGTATGELFF

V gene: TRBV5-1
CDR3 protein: CASSPSPTQGMGYGYTF

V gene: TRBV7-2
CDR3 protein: CASSPLGQIGNEQFF